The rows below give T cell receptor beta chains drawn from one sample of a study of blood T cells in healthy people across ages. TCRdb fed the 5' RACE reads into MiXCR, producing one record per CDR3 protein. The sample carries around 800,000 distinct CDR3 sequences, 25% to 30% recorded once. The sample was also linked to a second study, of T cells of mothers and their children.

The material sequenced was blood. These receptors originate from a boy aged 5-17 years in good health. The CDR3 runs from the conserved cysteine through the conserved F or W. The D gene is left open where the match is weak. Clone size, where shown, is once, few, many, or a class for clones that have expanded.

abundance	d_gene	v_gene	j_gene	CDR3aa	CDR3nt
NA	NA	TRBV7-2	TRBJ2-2	CASSQGGAPGTGELFF	TGTGCCAGCAGCCAGGGGGGGGCGCCAGGCACCGGGGAGCTGTTTTTT
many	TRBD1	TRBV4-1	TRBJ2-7	CASSRQTGPYEQYF	TGCGCCAGCAGCCGCCAGACAGGGCCGTACGAGCAGTACTTC
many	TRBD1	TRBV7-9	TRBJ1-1	CASSPRQGNTEAFF	TGTGCCAGCAGCCCCAGACAGGGGAACACTGAAGCTTTCTTT
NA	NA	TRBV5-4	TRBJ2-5	CASSSAEVQETQYF	TGTGCCAGCAGCTCTGCGGAAGTCCAAGAGACCCAGTACTTC
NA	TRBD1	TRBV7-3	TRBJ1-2	CASSLNAQGAHGYTF	TGTGCCAGCAGCTTAAACGCACAGGGGGCTCATGGCTACACCTTC
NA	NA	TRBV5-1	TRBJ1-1	CASRSWTRGSEAFF	TGCGCCAGCAGGTCGTGGACTCGCGGGTCCGAAGCTTTCTTT
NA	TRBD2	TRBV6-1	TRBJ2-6	CASSRLLAGGSSGANVLTF	TGTGCCAGCAGTCGCTTACTAGCGGGGGGGAGCTCTGGGGCCAACGTCCTGACTTTC
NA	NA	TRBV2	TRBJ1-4	CASGRPSNEKLFF	TGTGCCAGCGGACGGCCCAGCAATGAAAAACTGTTTTTT
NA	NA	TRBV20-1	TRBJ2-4	CSARAGGGGAKNIQYF	TGCAGTGCTAGAGCCGGAGGAGGCGGAGCCAAAAACATTCAGTACTTC
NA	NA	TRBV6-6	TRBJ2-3	CASWGARLLDTQYF	TGTGCGTCCTGGGGCGCCAGGCTGCTGGATACGCAGTATTTT
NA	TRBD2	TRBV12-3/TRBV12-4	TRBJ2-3	CASSLNGGDTTDTQYF	TGTGCCAGCAGTTTAAACGGGGGGGACACCACAGATACGCAGTATTTT
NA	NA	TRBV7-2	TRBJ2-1	CASSSSSVNEQFF	TGTGCCAGCAGCTCTAGTAGCGTCAATGAGCAGTTCTTC
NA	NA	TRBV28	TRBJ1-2	CASSSSDRPDGYTF	TGTGCCAGCAGTTCTTCCGACAGGCCGGATGGCTACACCTTC
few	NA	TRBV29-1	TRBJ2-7	CSVAPGALDEQYF	TGCAGCGTTGCCCCGGGGGCCCTAGACGAGCAGTACTTC
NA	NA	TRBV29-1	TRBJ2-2	CSVHSGTNRRTGELFF	TGCAGCGTCCACTCCGGGACGAATCGAAGAACCGGGGAGCTGTTTTTT
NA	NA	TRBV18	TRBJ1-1	CASSPRQPSRGHGPTEAFF	TGTGCCAGCTCACCACGGCAACCATCTCGGGGGCACGGTCCGACTGAAGCTTTCTTT
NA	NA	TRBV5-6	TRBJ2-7	CASSFPANLGQHEQYF	TGTGCCAGCAGCTTCCCGGCCAACCTTGGTCAGCACGAGCAGTACTTC
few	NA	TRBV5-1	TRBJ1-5	CASSFGLSGPQHF	TGCGCCAGCAGCTTCGGGCTGTCGGGGCCCCAGCATTTT
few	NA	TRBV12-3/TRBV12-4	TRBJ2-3	CASSLGPGQIGYF	TGTGCCAGCAGTTTAGGGCCTGGACAGATTGGATATTTT
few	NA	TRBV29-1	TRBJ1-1	CSVLHRINTEAFF	TGCAGCGTCTTGCACCGGATTAACACTGAAGCTTTCTTT
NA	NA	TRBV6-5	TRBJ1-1	CASSLQGMAEAFF	TGTGCCAGCAGCCTACAGGGAATGGCTGAAGCTTTCTTT
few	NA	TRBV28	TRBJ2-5	CASSLPGTGETQYF	TGTGCCAGCAGCTTACCAGGGACGGGGGAGACCCAGTACTTC
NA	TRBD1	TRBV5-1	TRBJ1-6	CASSLILGQGKSPLHF	TGCGCCAGCAGCCTGATACTGGGACAGGGGAAATCACCCCTCCACTTT
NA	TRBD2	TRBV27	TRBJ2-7	CASSYLAGSPYEQYF	TGTGCCAGCAGTTATTTAGCGGGGTCCCCCTACGAGCAGTACTTC
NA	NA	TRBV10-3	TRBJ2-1	CATTGNNEQFF	TGTGCCACAACAGGGAACAATGAGCAGTTCTTC
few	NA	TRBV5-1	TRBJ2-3	CASSLGPRPDTQYF	TGCGCCAGCAGCTTGGGTCCCAGGCCAGATACGCAGTATTTT
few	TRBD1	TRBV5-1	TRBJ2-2	CASSGDRMNTGELFF	TGCGCCAGCAGCGGGGACAGGATGAACACCGGGGAGCTGTTTTTT
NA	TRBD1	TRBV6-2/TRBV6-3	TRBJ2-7	CASSYLPGQHYEQYF	TGTGCCAGCAGTTACTTGCCGGGACAGCACTACGAGCAGTACTTC
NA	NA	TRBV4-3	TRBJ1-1	CASSQELGGSTEAFF	TGCGCCAGCAGCCAAGAGCTCGGGGGGTCCACTGAAGCTTTCTTT
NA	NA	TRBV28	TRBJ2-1	CASSFGGLGSSYNEQFF	TGTGCCAGCAGTTTCGGTGGCCTAGGGAGCTCCTACAATGAGCAGTTCTTC
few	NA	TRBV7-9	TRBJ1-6	CAGKSSYNSPLHF	TGTGCCGGCAAGAGCTCCTATAATTCACCCCTCCACTTT
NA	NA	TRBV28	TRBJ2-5	CASSSEGQETQYF	TGTGCCAGCAGTTCAGAGGGACAAGAGACCCAGTACTTC
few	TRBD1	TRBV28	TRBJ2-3	CASSSWGQGETDTQYF	TGTGCCAGCAGTTCATGGGGACAGGGGGAAACAGATACGCAGTATTTT
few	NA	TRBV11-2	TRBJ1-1	CASVFDITAEAFF	TGTGCCAGCGTGTTTGACATCACGGCTGAAGCTTTCTTT
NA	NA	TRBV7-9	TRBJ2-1	CASSFAGLGSYNEQFF	TGTGCCAGCAGCTTTGCGGGCCTGGGCTCCTACAATGAGCAGTTCTTC
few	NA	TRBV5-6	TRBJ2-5	CASSLGAIKETQYF	TGTGCCAGCAGCTTGGGGGCTATAAAAGAGACCCAGTACTTC
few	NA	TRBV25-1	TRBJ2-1	CASSEFRGAYNEQFF	TGTGCCAGCAGTGAATTCCGGGGGGCTTACAATGAGCAGTTCTTC